Presented here are 2 T cell receptor beta chains from one specimen sequenced in a study of T-cell reconstitution after alpha-beta-depleted transplantation in children. Unique molecular identifiers were used to barcode this TCRbeta library. TCRdb re-called the PCR reads through MiXCR, storing one row per CDR3 protein. Among about 360,000 distinct CDR3 sequences listed, roughly 14% were seen once. Sequencing used PBMCs, obtained from the stem cell graft. The source of these receptors is a human donor who donated a stem cell graft to a child with Fanconi anemia.

This clonotype was counted only a few times. The rearrangement links TRBV5-1 to TRBJ2-1; D is unclear. Trimming removed 4 bases at V and 0 bases at J, with 11 bases between. The germline gives CDR1 SGHRS, CDR2 YFSETQ. The CDR3 is made up of 15 amino acids. CDR3 amino acids: CASSLDTSSYNEQFF. The CDR3 bases are TGCGCCAGCAGCCTCGACACAAGCTCCTACAATGAGCAGTTCTTC.

The chain is built from TRBV6-2 or TRBV6-3 and TRBJ2-7; TRBD2 might be the D (6 bases). Trimming took 6 bases from V and 6 from J, leaving 15 bases between them. Germline V lookup: CDR1 MNHEY, CDR2 SVGEGT. The CDR3 consists of 13 residues. The CDR3 loop is CASSPQLAPEQYV. CDR3 nucleotides: TGTGCCAGCAGCCCCCAACTAGCTCCCGAGCAGTACGTC.